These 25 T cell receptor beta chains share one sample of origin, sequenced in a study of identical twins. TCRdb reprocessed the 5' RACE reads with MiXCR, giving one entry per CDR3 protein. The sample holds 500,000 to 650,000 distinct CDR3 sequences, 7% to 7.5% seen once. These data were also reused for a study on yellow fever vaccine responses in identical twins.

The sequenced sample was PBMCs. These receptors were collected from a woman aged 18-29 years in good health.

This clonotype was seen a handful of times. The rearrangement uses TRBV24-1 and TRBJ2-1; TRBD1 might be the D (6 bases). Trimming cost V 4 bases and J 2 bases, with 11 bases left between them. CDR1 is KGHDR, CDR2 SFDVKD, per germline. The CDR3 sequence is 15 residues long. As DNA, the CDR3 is TGTGCCACCAGTGAAGGGGGAAGAACCTACAATGAGCAGTTCTTC. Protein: CATSEGGRTYNEQFF.

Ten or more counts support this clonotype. CDR3 loop: CASSLDSYYEQYF. The CDR3 nucleotides read TGTGCCAGCAGCTTGGACAGTTACTACGAGCAGTACTTC. The chain links TRBV7-9 to TRBJ2-7; D is possibly TRBD1 (6 bases). The germline V gene encodes CDR1 SEHNR and CDR2 FQNEAQ (reference sequence). The CDR3 has 13 amino acids. V was trimmed by 3 bases and J by 3 bases, leaving 9 bases between them.

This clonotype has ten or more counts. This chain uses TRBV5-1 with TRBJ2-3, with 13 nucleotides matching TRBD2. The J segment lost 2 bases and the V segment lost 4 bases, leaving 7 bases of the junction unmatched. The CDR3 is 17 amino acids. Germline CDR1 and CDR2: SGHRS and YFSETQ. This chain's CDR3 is CASSPGLAGRFTDTQYF. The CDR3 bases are TGCGCCAGCAGCCCGGGACTAGCGGGAAGATTCACAGATACGCAGTATTTT.

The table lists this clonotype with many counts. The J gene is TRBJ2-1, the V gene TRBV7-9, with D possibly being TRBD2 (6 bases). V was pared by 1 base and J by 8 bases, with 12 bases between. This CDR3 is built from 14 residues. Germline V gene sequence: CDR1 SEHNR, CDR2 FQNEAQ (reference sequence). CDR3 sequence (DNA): TGTGCCAGCAGCTTAGAAGGAGGGGTGGATGAGCAGTTCTTC. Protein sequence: CASSLEGGVDEQFF.

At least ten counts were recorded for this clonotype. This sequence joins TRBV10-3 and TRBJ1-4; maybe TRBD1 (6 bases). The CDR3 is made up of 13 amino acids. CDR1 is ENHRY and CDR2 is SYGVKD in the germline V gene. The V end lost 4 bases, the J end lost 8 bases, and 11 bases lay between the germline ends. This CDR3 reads CAISGTVEEKLFF. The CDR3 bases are TGTGCCATCAGTGGGACAGTAGAGGAAAAACTGTTTTTT.

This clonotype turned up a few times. CDR3 sequence: CAISEVANEKLFF. Here the CDR3 DNA reads TGTGCCATCAGTGAGGTGGCTAATGAAAAACTGTTTTTT. The rearrangement links TRBV10-3 to TRBJ1-4, with D unclear. The V gene's germline CDR1 is ENHRY and CDR2 SYGVKD. V was shortened by 2 bases and J by 3 bases, with 4 bases between the two germline ends. This CDR3 region has 13 residues.

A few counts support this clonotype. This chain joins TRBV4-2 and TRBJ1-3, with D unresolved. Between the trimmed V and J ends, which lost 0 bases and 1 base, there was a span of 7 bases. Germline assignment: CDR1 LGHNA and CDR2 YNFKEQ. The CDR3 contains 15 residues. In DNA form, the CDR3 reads TGTGCCAGCAGCCAAGAGCCCAGATCTGGAAACACCATATATTTT. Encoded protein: CASSQEPRSGNTIYF.

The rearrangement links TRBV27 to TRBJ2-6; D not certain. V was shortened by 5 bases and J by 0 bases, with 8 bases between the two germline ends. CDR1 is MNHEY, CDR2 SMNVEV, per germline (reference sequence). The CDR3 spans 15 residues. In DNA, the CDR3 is TGTGCCAGCAGTGGGGATCACTCTGGGGCCAACGTCCTGACTTTC. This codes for CASSGDHSGANVLTF.

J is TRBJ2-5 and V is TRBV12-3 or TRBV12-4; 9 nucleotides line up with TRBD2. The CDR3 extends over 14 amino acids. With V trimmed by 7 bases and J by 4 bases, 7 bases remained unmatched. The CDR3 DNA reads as TGTGCCAGCACCGATAGCGGGGGAGGAGAGACCCAGTACTTC. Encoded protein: CASTDSGGGETQYF.

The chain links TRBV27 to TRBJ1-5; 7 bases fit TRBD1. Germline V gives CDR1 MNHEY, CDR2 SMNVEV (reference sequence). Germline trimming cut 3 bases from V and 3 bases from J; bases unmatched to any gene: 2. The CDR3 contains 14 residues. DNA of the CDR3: TGTGCCAGCAGTTTCGAGGGGGCCAATCAGCCCCAGCATTTT. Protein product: CASSFEGANQPQHF.

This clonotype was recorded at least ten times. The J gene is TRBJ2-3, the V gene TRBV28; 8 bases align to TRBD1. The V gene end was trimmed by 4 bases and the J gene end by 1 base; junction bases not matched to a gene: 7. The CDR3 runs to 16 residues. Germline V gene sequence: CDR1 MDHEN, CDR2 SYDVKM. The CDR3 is CASSSPGGWGTDTQYF. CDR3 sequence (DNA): TGTGCCAGCAGTTCGCCAGGGGGCTGGGGCACAGATACGCAGTATTTT.

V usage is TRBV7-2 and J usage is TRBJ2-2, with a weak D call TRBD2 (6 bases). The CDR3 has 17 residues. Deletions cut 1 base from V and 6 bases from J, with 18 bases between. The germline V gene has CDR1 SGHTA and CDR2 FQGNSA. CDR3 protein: CASSLGKGLPWSGELFF. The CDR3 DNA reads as TGTGCCAGCAGCTTAGGGAAGGGACTCCCTTGGTCCGGGGAGCTGTTTTTT.

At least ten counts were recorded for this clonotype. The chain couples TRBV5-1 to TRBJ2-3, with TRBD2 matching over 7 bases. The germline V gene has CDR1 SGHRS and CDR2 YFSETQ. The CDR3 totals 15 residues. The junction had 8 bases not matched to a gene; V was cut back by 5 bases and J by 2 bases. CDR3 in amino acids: CASRKAGVHTDTQYF. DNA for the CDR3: TGCGCCAGCAGGAAGGCGGGGGTCCACACAGATACGCAGTATTTT. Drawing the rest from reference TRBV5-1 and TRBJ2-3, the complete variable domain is KAGVTQTPRYLIKTRGQQVTLSCSPISGHRSVSWYQQTPGQGLQFLFEYFSETQRNKGNFPGRFSGRQFSNSRSEMNVSTLELGDSALYLCASRKAGVHTDTQYFGPGTRLTVL.

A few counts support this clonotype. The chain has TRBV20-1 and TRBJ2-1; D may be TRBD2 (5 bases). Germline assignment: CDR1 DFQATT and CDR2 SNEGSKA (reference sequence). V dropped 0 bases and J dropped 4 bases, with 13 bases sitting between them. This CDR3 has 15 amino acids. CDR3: CSARDGSGGYNEQFF. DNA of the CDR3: TGCAGTGCTAGAGATGGGAGCGGTGGATACAATGAGCAGTTCTTC.

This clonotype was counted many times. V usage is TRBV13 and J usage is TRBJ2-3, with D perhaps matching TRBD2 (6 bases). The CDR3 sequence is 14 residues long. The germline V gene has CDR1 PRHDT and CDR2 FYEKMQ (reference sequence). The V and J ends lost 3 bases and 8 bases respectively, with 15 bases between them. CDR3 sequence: CASSFRDSIGTQYF. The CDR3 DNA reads TGTGCCAGCAGCTTCCGGGACTCCATTGGTACGCAGTATTTT.

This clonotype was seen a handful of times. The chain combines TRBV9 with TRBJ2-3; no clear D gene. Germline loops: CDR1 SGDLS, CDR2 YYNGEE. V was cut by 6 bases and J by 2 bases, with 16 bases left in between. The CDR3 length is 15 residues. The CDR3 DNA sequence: TGTGCCAGCACACAACTTAGGAGAGACACAGATACGCAGTATTTT. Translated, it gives CASTQLRRDTDTQYF. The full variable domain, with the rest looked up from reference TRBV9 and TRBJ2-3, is DSGVTQTPKHLITATGQRVTLRCSPRSGDLSVYWYQQSLDQGLQFLIQYYNGEERAKGNILERFSAQQFPDLHSELNLSSLELGDSALYFCASTQLRRDTDTQYFGPGTRLTVL.

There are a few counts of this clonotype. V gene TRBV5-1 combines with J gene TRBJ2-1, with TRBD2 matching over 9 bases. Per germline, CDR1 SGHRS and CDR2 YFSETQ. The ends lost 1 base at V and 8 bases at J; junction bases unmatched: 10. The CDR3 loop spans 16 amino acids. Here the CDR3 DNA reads TGCGCCAGCAGCTTGATTTCCGGACTAGCGTTGGATGAGCAGTTCTTC. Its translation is CASSLISGLALDEQFF.

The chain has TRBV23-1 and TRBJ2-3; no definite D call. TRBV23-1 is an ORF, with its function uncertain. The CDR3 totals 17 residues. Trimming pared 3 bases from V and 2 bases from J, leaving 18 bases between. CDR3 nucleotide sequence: TGCGCCAGCAGTCACACCGGGTGGGCGATGGACACAGATACGCAGTATTTT. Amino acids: CASSHTGWAMDTDTQYF.

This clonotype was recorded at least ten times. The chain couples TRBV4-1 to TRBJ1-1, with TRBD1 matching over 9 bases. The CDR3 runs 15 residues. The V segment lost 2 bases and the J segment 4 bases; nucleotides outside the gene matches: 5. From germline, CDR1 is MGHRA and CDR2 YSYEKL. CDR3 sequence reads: CASSQIGQGFTEAFF. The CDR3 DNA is TGCGCCAGCAGCCAAATAGGACAGGGGTTCACTGAAGCTTTCTTT.

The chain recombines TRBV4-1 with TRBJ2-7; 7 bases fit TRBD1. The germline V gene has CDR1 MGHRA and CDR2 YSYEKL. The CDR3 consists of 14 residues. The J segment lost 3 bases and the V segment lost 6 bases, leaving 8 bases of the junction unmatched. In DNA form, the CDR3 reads TGCGCCAGCAGTTTTCGACGGGACAGCTACGAGCAGTACTTC. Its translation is CASSFRRDSYEQYF.

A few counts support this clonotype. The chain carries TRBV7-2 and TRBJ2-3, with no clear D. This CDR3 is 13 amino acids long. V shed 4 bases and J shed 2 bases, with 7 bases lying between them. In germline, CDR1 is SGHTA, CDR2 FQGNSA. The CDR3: CASSSLITDTQYF. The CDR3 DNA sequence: TGTGCCAGCAGCTCCTTAATCACAGATACGCAGTATTTT.

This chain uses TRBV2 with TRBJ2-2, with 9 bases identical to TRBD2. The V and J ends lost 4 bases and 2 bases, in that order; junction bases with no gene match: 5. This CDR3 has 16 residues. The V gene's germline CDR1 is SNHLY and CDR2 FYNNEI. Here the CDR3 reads CASSVSGGSNTGELFF. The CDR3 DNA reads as TGTGCCAGCAGTGTAAGCGGGGGGTCCAACACCGGGGAGCTGTTTTTT.

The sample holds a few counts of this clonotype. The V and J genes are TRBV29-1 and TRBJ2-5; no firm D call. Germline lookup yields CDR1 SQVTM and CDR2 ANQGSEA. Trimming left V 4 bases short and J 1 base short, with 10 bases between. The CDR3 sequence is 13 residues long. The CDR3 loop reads CSVVGITQETQYF. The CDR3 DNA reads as TGCAGCGTTGTGGGCATAACCCAAGAGACCCAGTACTTC.

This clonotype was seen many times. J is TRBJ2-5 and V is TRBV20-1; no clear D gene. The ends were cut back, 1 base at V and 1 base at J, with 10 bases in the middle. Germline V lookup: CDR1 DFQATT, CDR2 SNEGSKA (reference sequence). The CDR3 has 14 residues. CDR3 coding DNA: TGCAGTGCTAGAGGGGTAACTTCCCAAGAGACCCAGTACTTC. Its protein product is CSARGVTSQETQYF.

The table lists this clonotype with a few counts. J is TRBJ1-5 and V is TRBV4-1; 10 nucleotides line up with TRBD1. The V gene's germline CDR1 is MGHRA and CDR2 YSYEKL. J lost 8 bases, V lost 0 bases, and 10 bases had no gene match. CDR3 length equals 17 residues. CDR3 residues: CASSQEGDRGMRKPQHF. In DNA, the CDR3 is TGCGCCAGCAGCCAAGAAGGGGACAGGGGCATGAGAAAGCCCCAGCATTTT.